This T cell receptor beta chain appears in the sequencing data of a study of blood T cell repertoires in COVID-19. Looking at the study overall: Acute and convalescent COVID-19 samples came from the United States, Italy and Spain. Sources were T cells, B-cell-depleted T cells, or PBMCs; the material itself was cDNA or gDNA.

The CDR3 consists of 14 residues. Trimming took off 1 base at V and 4 bases at J, with 10 bases between the two ends. In germline, CDR1 is MNHEY, CDR2 SMNVEV (reference sequence). Sequenced by immunoSEQ multiplex PCR; TCRdb stores in-frame clones only, minus some. The data hold 90,000 to 150,000 clones, with about 80% observed a single time. The clonotype comes from a woman over 75 with acute or convalescent COVID-19. Sequencing was performed on peripheral blood. The chain is built from TRBV27 and TRBJ1-1; D is ambiguous. The CDR3 nucleotides read TGTGCCAGCAGTTTATGGAGGGAATCCACTGAAGCTTTCTTT. Translated, it gives CASSLWRESTEAFF.